These 29 T cell receptor beta chains came from one sample sequenced in a study of identical twins. TCRdb reprocessed the 5' RACE reads with MiXCR, giving one entry per CDR3 protein. In the table there are some 590,000 distinct CDR3 sequences, roughly 9.5% of which are singletons. This sample also appeared in a second study, on yellow fever vaccine responses in identical twins.

Sequences were obtained from PBMCs. These TCRs come from a woman aged 18-35 years in good health.

The chain carries TRBV7-2 and TRBJ2-4; TRBD2 is a possible D gene (7 bases). This CDR3 has 13 amino acids. V lost 1 base, J lost 9 bases, and 10 bases lay in between. Germline V gene sequence: CDR1 SGHTA, CDR2 FQGNSA. The CDR3 loop reads CASSLEGGGIQYF. CDR3 DNA: TGTGCCAGCAGCTTAGAAGGGGGGGGCATTCAGTACTTC.

This sequence joins TRBV3-1 and TRBJ2-7, with 10 bases aligning to TRBD2. The V gene end was trimmed by 4 bases and the J gene end by 7 bases; junction bases not matched to a gene: 7. Looked up from germline, CDR1 is LGHDT and CDR2 is YNNKEL (reference sequence). The CDR3 is made up of 14 amino acids. The CDR3 spells CASSPSGRVREQYF. DNA for the CDR3: TGTGCCAGCAGCCCGAGCGGGAGGGTGAGGGAGCAGTACTTC.

At least ten counts were recorded for this clonotype. The V call is TRBV12-3 or TRBV12-4, the J call TRBJ1-6, with D possibly matching TRBD1 (6 bases). Trimming removed 6 bases from V and 7 bases from J, with 13 bases in between. The CDR3 has 14 residues. The CDR3: CASSPFQGNSPLHF. CDR3 DNA: TGTGCCAGCAGCCCATTTCAGGGGAATTCACCCCTCCACTTT.

This clonotype was found a few times. The chain couples TRBV6-4 to TRBJ2-2; D is uncertain. The CDR3 runs to 13 residues. The germline V and J ends were trimmed by 2 bases and 3 bases, with 4 bases remaining between them. CDR1 is MRHNA and CDR2 is SNTAGT in the germline V gene. The CDR3 is CASSDQDTGELFF. The CDR3 nucleotides are TGTGCCAGCAGTGACCAGGACACCGGGGAGCTGTTTTTT.

This clonotype turned up a few times. The V and J genes are TRBV4-3 and TRBJ2-7; D tentatively fits TRBD1 or TRBD2 (5 bases each). The CDR3 is 15 residues long. Between the trimmed V and J ends, which lost 0 bases and 2 bases, there was a span of 11 bases. Germline V gene data show CDR1 as LGHNA and CDR2 as YSLEER. The CDR3 DNA reads TGCGCCAGCAGCCAAGACCGGGACGGAACCTACGAGCAGTACTTC. It is translated as CASSQDRDGTYEQYF.

This clonotype was counted only a few times. The chain links TRBV24-1 to TRBJ2-1, with TRBD1 identical over 9 bases. CDR3 length equals 15 residues. Germline trimming cut 6 bases from V and 10 bases from J; bases unmatched to any gene: 12. In germline, CDR1 is KGHDR, CDR2 SFDVKD. CDR3 DNA: TGTGCCACCAGTACCCCGGACAGGGGTGGAAACGAGCAGTTCTTC. This codes for CATSTPDRGGNEQFF.

V is TRBV9 and J is TRBJ2-1; D uncertain. Germline assignment: CDR1 SGDLS and CDR2 YYNGEE. The CDR3 has 13 residues. Between the trimmed V and J ends, which lost 0 bases and 10 bases, there was a span of 11 bases. The CDR3 nucleotides read TGTGCCAGCAGCGTAGCTTCGGCCAGCGAGCAGTTCTTC. It is translated as CASSVASASEQFF.

The V call is TRBV4-3, the J call TRBJ2-1, with TRBD1 matching over 8 bases. V shed 0 bases and J 7 bases; nucleotides not matched to a gene: 5. The CDR3 has 15 amino acids. CDR1 and CDR2 (germline): LGHNA, YSLEER. The CDR3 here is CASSQDAGGWNEQFF. Written as DNA, the CDR3 is TGCGCCAGCAGCCAAGACGCAGGGGGCTGGAATGAGCAGTTCTTC.

The chain links TRBV29-1 to TRBJ2-7, with D possibly called TRBD1 or TRBD2 (5 bases each). Between the trimmed V and J ends, which lost 4 bases and 2 bases, there was a span of 12 bases. There are 13 residues in the CDR3. CDR1 is SQVTM, CDR2 ANQGSEA, per germline. CDR3 residues: CSVAWDVTYEQYF. CDR3 bases: TGCAGCGTTGCTTGGGACGTGACCTACGAGCAGTACTTC.

This clonotype was counted only a few times. The chain uses TRBV6-2 or TRBV6-3 and TRBJ2-3; D gene ambiguous. The germline CDR1 and CDR2 sequences are MNHEY and SVGEGT. The V end lost 0 bases, the J end lost 6 bases, and 7 bases lay between the germline ends. The CDR3 contains 13 residues. The CDR3 loop is CASSYSSPDTQYF. CDR3 sequence (DNA): TGTGCCAGCAGTTACTCGTCGCCGGATACGCAGTATTTT.

The V call is TRBV7-9, the J call TRBJ1-1; D perhaps matches TRBD1 (5 bases). Trimming took 5 bases from V and 9 from J, leaving 13 bases between them. The CDR3 contains 12 residues. Germline-derived CDR1 and CDR2 are SEHNR and FQNEAQ (reference sequence). CDR3 in amino acids: CASSHDRDQAFF. The CDR3 coding sequence is TGTGCCAGCAGCCATGACAGAGACCAAGCTTTCTTT.

This clonotype was detected a few times. The CDR3 here is CASSLDRGETGELFF. CDR3 DNA: TGCGCCAGCAGCCTAGACAGGGGAGAAACCGGGGAGCTGTTTTTT. The chain combines TRBV5-1 with TRBJ2-2; 8 nucleotides agree with TRBD1. Trimming took 4 bases from V and 5 from J; bases not matched to a gene: 7. CDR1 and CDR2 (germline): SGHRS, YFSETQ. This CDR3 region has 15 residues.

The chain joins TRBV7-2 to TRBJ2-5; D is ambiguous. Germline assignment: CDR1 SGHTA and CDR2 FQGNSA. The CDR3 consists of 15 residues. V lost 6 bases and J 1 base, leaving 15 bases between the germline ends. The DNA for the CDR3 is TGTGCCAGCAGGCCTCAAGTGGGGTCCCAAGAGACCCAGTACTTC. It translates to CASRPQVGSQETQYF.

The rearrangement uses TRBV6-5 and TRBJ2-5, with 8 bases matching TRBD2. V shed 3 bases and J 5 bases; nucleotides not matched to a gene: 2. This CDR3 is 13 amino acids long. Per the germline V gene, CDR1 is MNHEY and CDR2 is SVGAGI. CDR3 region: CASSYGTRETQYF. The CDR3 DNA follows: TGTGCCAGCAGTTATGGGACTAGGGAGACCCAGTACTTC.

This clonotype was recorded many times. J is TRBJ2-3 and V is TRBV10-3; D may be TRBD2 (5 bases). This CDR3 region has 13 residues. Germline V CDR1 and CDR2: ENHRY, SYGVKD. Trimming shortened V by 8 bases and J by 1 base, and 10 bases separated the two germline ends. This chain's CDR3 is CAIEGTGTDTQYF. In DNA form, the CDR3 reads TGTGCCATCGAGGGCACGGGCACAGATACGCAGTATTTT.

This clonotype was counted between two and nine times. This sequence joins TRBV12-3 or TRBV12-4 and TRBJ2-5; 8 nucleotides match TRBD1. Trimming removed 7 bases from V and 5 bases from J; junction bases left unmatched: 6. The CDR3 is 13 amino acids. The CDR3 reads CASTTTGDETQYF. The CDR3 DNA is TGTGCCAGCACCACGACAGGGGACGAGACCCAGTACTTC.

Many counts were recorded for this clonotype. V usage is TRBV20-1 and J usage is TRBJ1-3; possible D gene TRBD1, 5 bases. Looked up from germline, CDR1 is DFQATT and CDR2 is SNEGSKA (reference sequence). With 6 bases removed from V and 0 bases from J, the gap between germline ends came to 12 bases. The CDR3 has 14 residues. This chain's CDR3 is CSAPRGGSGNTIYF. Here the CDR3 DNA reads TGCAGTGCCCCACGGGGGGGCTCTGGAAACACCATATATTTT.

CDR3 DNA: TGTGCCACCAGCATGGCGGGAGAACTCCAAGAGACCCAGTACTTC. Translation: CATSMAGELQETQYF. The chain couples TRBV15 to TRBJ2-5; 7 nucleotides align to TRBD2. CDR1 LNHNV and CDR2 YYDKDF come from the germline V gene (reference sequence). This CDR3 comprises 15 residues. The junction had 6 bases not matched to a gene; V was cut back by 4 bases and J by 1 base.

In its sample, this clonotype was seen many times. The genes are TRBV12-3 or TRBV12-4 and TRBJ2-7; TRBD2 is a possible D gene (7 bases). The CDR3 length is 15 residues. V lost 7 bases to trimming and J lost 2 bases, with 18 bases between them. The CDR3 protein is CASTSGGGGAYEQYF. The CDR3 DNA reads as TGTGCCAGCACTTCAGGTGGGGGGGGCGCCTACGAGCAGTACTTC.

This clonotype showed up many times. This chain links TRBV12-3 or TRBV12-4 with TRBJ1-5; TRBD1 matches 8 bases. V gave up 5 bases and J gave up 11 bases; unmatched junction bases: 8. The CDR3 consists of 13 residues. The CDR3: CASSLEQGVAQHF. The CDR3 nucleotides are TGTGCCAGCAGTCTAGAACAGGGGGTTGCCCAGCATTTT.

V and J are TRBV7-2 and TRBJ2-4; a possible D gene is TRBD2 (6 bases). Trimming removed 0 bases at V and 2 bases at J, with 14 bases between. Germline values: CDR1 SGHTA, CDR2 FQGNSA. The CDR3 extends over 17 amino acids. In nucleotides, the CDR3 is TGTGCCAGCAGCTTAGCTAGCGGCGGACACTCCAAAAACATTCAGTACTTC. Translation: CASSLASGGHSKNIQYF. The full variable domain, with the rest looked up from reference TRBV7-2 and TRBJ2-4, is GAGVSQSPSNKVTEKGKDVELRCDPISGHTALYWYRQSLGQGLEFLIYFQGNSAPDKSGLPSDRFSAERTGGSVSTLTIQRTQQEDSAVYLCASSLASGGHSKNIQYFGAGTRLSVL.

This clonotype was detected only a few times. The chain employs TRBV5-4 and TRBJ2-7, with TRBD1 identical over 7 bases. The CDR3 extends over 14 amino acids. Germline V CDR1 and CDR2: SGHNT, YYREEE (reference sequence). With 8 bases clipped from V and 1 base from J, the junction kept 9 bases outside the gene matches. The CDR3 DNA sequence: TGTGCCAGTCCCTTTCCGGGACAGTCCTACGAGCAGTACTTC. It translates to CASPFPGQSYEQYF.

This clonotype appeared a few times. The genes are TRBV20-1 and TRBJ2-7, with TRBD1 as a possible D gene (5 bases). The V end lost 0 bases, the J end lost 3 bases, and 15 bases lay between the germline ends. Germline loops: CDR1 DFQATT, CDR2 SNEGSKA (reference sequence). The CDR3 length is 15 residues. CDR3 DNA: TGCAGTGCTAGAGATTCCGGAACAGGTTTCTACGAGCAGTACTTC. It encodes CSARDSGTGFYEQYF.

At least ten counts were recorded for this clonotype. The V gene is TRBV29-1, the J gene TRBJ1-4; the D is unclear. This CDR3 is built from 14 residues. Germline V gene data show CDR1 as SQVTM and CDR2 as ANQGSEA. Trimming pared 4 bases from V and 9 bases from J, leaving 18 bases between. The CDR3 loop reads CSVGGVGLTQKLFF. CDR3 coding DNA: TGCAGCGTTGGAGGAGTAGGGCTTACCCAAAAACTGTTTTTT.

This clonotype was seen a handful of times. The chain couples TRBV19 to TRBJ1-1, with 8 bases matching TRBD1. This CDR3 is built from 15 residues. Germline CDR1 reads LNHDA; CDR2 reads SQIVND (reference sequence). V was pared by 2 bases and J by 1 base, with 3 bases of the junction left unmatched. The CDR3: CASSINDRGNTEAFF. DNA of the CDR3: TGTGCCAGTAGTATAAATGACAGGGGGAACACTGAAGCTTTCTTT.

V is TRBV13 and J is TRBJ2-7; a weak D match, TRBD2 (5 bases). V shed 4 bases and J shed 5 bases, with 9 bases lying between them. The CDR3 contains 12 residues. Germline V gene sequence: CDR1 PRHDT, CDR2 FYEKMQ (reference sequence). CDR3 residues: CASSSSGHEQYF. For the CDR3, the DNA is TGTGCCAGCAGCTCCAGCGGCCACGAGCAGTACTTC.

The V call is TRBV4-1, the J call TRBJ1-1; TRBD1 is a possible D gene (5 bases). The CDR3 has 17 amino acids. CDR1 and CDR2 (germline): MGHRA, YSYEKL. V shed 0 bases and J shed 2 bases, with 16 bases lying between them. This chain's CDR3 is CASSQEIRVVRNTEAFF. Written as DNA, the CDR3 is TGCGCCAGCAGCCAAGAGATCAGGGTGGTAAGAAACACTGAAGCTTTCTTT.

This clonotype appeared many times. J is TRBJ2-5 and V is TRBV20-1; D is unclear. Germline V gene sequence: CDR1 DFQATT, CDR2 SNEGSKA (reference sequence). Trimming stripped 5 bases from V and 4 bases from J, with 8 bases between. The CDR3 is 11 residues long. CDR3 coding DNA: TGCAGTGCTGAATTTGGAGAGACCCAGTACTTC. This encodes CSAEFGETQYF.

V is TRBV28 and J is TRBJ1-1; 7 bases fit TRBD1. In germline, CDR1 is MDHEN, CDR2 SYDVKM. This CDR3 contains 12 residues. The junction had 5 bases not matched to a gene; V was cut back by 2 bases and J by 11 bases. The CDR3 reads CASSLRDSSAFF. The CDR3 DNA reads TGTGCCAGCAGTTTAAGGGACAGCTCTGCTTTCTTT.